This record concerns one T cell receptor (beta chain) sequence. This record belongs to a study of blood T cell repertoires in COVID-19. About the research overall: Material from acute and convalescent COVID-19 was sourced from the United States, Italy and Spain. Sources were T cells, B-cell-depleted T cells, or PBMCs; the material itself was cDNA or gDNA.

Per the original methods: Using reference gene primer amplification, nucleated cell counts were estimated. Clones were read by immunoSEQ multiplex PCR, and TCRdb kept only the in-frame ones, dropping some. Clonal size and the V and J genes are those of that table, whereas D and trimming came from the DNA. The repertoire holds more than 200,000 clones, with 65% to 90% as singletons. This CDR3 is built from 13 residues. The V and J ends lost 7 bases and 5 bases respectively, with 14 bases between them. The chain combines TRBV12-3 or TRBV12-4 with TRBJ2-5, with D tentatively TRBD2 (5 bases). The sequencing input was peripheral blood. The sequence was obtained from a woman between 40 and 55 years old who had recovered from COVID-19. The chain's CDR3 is CASMVAIWETQYF. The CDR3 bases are TGTGCCAGCATGGTAGCGATATGGGAGACCCAGTACTTC.